Below, 6 T cell receptor beta chains from the same sample are listed, as sequenced in a study of OX40 agonist ivuxolimab in advanced cancers. The repertoire was sequenced with immunoSEQ multiplex PCR; TCRdb's copy has only in-frame clones and lacks some. This table holds some 80,000 clones, 92% found once. The sequences come from CD4+ or CD8+ T cells sorted from blood, collected in a trial of the OX40 agonist ivuxolimab. These receptor sequences come from an adult with an advanced solid tumor such as melanoma, head and neck, liver or kidney cancer.

This chain links TRBV5-1 with TRBJ2-7, with a tentative D call TRBD2 (6 bases). Germline V lookup: CDR1 SGHRS, CDR2 YFSETQ. V was cut by 0 bases and J by 6 bases, with 10 bases left in between. This CDR3 spans 13 amino acids. CDR3 sequence reads: CASSLGAEGEQYF. CDR3 sequence (DNA): TGCGCCAGCAGCTTGGGAGCGGAGGGCGAGCAGTACTTC.

The rearrangement uses TRBV5-4 and TRBJ2-6; 13 positions agree with TRBD2. V dropped 3 bases and J dropped 0; count of bases not matched to a gene: 6. The CDR3 spans 19 residues. The germline V gene encodes CDR1 SGHNT and CDR2 YYREEE (reference sequence). CDR3 in amino acids: CASSSPGLAGISGANVLTF. CDR3 bases: TGTGCCAGCAGCTCACCGGGACTAGCGGGGATCTCTGGGGCCAACGTCCTGACTTTC.

In DNA, the CDR3 is TGTGCCAGCAGCGTAGGCCAGCGGGGAGGGGGGCAAGAGACCCAGTACTTC. It is translated as CASSVGQRGGGQETQYF. The gene calls are TRBV9 and TRBJ2-5; maybe TRBD2 (7 bases). Germline V gene sequence: CDR1 SGDLS, CDR2 YYNGEE. Trimming took 0 bases from V and 2 from J, leaving 17 bases between them. The CDR3 length is 17 residues.

The chain joins TRBV10-3 to TRBJ2-3; D unclear. V gave up 3 bases and J gave up 0 bases, with 7 bases separating them. CDR3 length: 14 amino acids. Germline lookup yields CDR1 ENHRY and CDR2 SYGVKD. CDR3 DNA sequence: TGTGCCATCAGTGATGAGGCTAGCACAGATACGCAGTATTTT. Amino acid sequence: CAISDEASTDTQYF.

This clone was observed once. This chain uses TRBV19 with TRBJ1-1; no firm D call. Trimming removed 3 bases from V and 3 bases from J, with 14 bases in between. The CDR3 consists of 15 residues. Germline CDR1 and CDR2: LNHDA and SQIVND (reference sequence). For the CDR3, the DNA is TGTGCCAGTAGTATCTTAACCCGGGCCGACACTGAAGCTTTCTTT. Its protein is CASSILTRADTEAFF.

The chain joins TRBV19 to TRBJ1-2; unclear D gene. The V end was cut by 1 base, the J end by 4 bases, with 13 bases between. The CDR3 has 15 residues. Germline assignment: CDR1 LNHDA and CDR2 SQIVND (reference sequence). CDR3 amino acids: CASSIGRIAPYGYTF. DNA of the CDR3: TGTGCCAGTAGTATAGGGCGGATCGCACCCTATGGCTACACCTTC.